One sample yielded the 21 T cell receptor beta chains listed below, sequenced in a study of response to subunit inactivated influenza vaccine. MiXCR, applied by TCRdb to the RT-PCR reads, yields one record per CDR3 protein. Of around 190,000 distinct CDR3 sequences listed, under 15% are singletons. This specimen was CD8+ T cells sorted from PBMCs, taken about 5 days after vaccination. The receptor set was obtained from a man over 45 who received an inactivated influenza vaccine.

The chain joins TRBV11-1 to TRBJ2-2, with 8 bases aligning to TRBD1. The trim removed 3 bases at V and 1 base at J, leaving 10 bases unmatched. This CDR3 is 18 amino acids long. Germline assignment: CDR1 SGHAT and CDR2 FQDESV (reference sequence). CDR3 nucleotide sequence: TGTGCCAGCAGCTTGCCGTTGACAGGGGCCATGAACACCGGGGAGCTGTTTTTT. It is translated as CASSLPLTGAMNTGELFF.

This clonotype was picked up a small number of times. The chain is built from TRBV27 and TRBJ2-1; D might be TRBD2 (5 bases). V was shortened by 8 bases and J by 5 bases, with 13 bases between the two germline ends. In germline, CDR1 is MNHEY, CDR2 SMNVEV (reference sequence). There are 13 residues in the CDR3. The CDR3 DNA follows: TGTGCCAGCTGCCTTAGCGCAAACAATGAGCAGTTCTTC. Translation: CASCLSANNEQFF.

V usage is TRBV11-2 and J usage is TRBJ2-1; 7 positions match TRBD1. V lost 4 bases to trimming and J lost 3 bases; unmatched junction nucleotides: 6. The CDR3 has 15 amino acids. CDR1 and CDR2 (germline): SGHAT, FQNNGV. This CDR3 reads CASSSYRGSYNEQFF. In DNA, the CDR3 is TGTGCCAGCAGCTCATACAGGGGAAGCTACAATGAGCAGTTCTTC.

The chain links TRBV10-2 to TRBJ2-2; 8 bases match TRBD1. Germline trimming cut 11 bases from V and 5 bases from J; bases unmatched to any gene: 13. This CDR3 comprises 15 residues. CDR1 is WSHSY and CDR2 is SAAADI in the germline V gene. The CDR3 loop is CAAAEPGGRTGELFF. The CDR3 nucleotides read TGCGCCGCCGCAGAACCAGGGGGCCGGACCGGGGAGCTGTTTTTT.

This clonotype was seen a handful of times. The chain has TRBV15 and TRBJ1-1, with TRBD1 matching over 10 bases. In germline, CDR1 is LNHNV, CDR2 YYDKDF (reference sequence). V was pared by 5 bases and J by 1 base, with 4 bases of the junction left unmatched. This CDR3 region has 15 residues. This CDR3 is CATSLRQGANTEAFF. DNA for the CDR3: TGTGCCACCAGCTTACGACAGGGGGCGAACACTGAAGCTTTCTTT.

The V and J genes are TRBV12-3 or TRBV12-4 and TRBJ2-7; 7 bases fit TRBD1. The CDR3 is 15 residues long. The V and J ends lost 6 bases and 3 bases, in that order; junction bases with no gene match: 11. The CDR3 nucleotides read TGTGCCAGCAGCCTAGGGGGCCTCGGAGACTACGAGCAGTACTTC. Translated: CASSLGGLGDYEQYF.

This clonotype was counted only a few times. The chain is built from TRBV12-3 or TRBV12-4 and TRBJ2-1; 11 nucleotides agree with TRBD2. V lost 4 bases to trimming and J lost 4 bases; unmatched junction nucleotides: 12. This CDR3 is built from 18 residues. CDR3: CASSSGTSGEAWYNEQFF. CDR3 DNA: TGTGCCAGCAGTTCAGGGACTAGCGGAGAAGCTTGGTACAATGAGCAGTTCTTC.

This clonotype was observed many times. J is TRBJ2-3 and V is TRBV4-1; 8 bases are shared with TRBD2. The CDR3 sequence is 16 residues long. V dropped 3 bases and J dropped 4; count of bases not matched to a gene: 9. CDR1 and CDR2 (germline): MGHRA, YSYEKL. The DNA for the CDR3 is TGCGCCAGCAGCCATGGGGCGTTACTAGCGGCAGATACGCAGTATTTT. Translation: CASSHGALLAADTQYF.

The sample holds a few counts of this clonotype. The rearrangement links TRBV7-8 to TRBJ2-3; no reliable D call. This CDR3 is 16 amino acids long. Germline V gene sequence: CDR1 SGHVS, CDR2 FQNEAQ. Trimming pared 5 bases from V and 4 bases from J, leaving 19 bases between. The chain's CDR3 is CASSARTAPIPDTQYF. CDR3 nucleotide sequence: TGTGCCAGCAGCGCCCGAACAGCACCAATTCCAGATACGCAGTATTTT.

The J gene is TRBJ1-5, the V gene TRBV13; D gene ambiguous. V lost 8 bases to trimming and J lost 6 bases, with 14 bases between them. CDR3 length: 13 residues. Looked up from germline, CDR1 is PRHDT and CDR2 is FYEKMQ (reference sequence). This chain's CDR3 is CASALGGFQPQHF. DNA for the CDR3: TGTGCCAGCGCCCTAGGCGGGTTTCAGCCCCAGCATTTT.

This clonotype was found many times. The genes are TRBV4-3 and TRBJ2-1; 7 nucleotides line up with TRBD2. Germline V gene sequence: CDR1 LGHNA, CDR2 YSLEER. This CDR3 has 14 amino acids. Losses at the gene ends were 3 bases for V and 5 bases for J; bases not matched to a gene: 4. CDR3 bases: TGCGCCAGCAGCCAGTCAGCGGGGAACAATGAGCAGTTCTTC. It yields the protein CASSQSAGNNEQFF.

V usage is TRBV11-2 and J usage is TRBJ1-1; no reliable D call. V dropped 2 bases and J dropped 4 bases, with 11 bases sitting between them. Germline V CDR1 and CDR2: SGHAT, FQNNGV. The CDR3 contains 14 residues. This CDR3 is CASSLSPGGTEAFF. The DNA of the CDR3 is TGTGCCAGCAGCTTAAGTCCGGGCGGCACTGAAGCTTTCTTT.

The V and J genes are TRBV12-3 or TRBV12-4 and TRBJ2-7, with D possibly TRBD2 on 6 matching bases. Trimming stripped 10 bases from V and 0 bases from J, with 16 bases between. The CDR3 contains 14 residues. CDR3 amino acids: CATSPEGSSYEQYF. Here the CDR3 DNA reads TGTGCCACCTCGCCGGAGGGAAGCTCCTACGAGCAGTACTTC.

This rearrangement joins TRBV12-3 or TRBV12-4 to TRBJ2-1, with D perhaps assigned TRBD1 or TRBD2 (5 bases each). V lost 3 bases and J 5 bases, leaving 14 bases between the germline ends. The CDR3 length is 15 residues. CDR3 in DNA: TGTGCCAGCAGTTTTGGGGGTAGGGGCCACAATGAGCAGTTCTTC. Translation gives CASSFGGRGHNEQFF.

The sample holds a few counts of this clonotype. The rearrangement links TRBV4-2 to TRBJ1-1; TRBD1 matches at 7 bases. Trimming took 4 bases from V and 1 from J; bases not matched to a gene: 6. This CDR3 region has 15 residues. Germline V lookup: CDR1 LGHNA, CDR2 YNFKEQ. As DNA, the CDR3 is TGTGCCAGCAGCCTCGCCGGGACAGAGAACACTGAAGCTTTCTTT. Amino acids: CASSLAGTENTEAFF.

CDR3 bases: TGTGCCAGTAGAACCGGGACAGGAGAGCCGCAAGAGACCCAGTACTTC. Translating gives CASRTGTGEPQETQYF. The chain couples TRBV19 to TRBJ2-5; the match to TRBD1 covers 8 bases. Germline V gene data show CDR1 as LNHDA and CDR2 as SQIVND (reference sequence). V trimming: 6 bases; J trimming: 2 bases; junction bases outside the gene matches: 11. CDR3 length: 16 residues.

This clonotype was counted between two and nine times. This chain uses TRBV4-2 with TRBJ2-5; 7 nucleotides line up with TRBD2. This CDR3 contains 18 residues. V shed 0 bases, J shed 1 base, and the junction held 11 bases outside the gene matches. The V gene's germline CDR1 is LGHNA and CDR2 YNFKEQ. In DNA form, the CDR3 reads TGTGCCAGCAGCCAAGATTCCACTCTAGCGGATATCCAAGAGACCCAGTACTTC. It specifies CASSQDSTLADIQETQYF.

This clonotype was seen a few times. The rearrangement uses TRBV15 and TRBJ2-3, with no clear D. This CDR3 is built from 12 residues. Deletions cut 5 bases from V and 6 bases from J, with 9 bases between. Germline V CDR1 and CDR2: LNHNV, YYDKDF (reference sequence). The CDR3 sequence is CATSARADTQYF. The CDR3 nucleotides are TGTGCCACCAGCGCCCGTGCCGATACGCAGTATTTT.

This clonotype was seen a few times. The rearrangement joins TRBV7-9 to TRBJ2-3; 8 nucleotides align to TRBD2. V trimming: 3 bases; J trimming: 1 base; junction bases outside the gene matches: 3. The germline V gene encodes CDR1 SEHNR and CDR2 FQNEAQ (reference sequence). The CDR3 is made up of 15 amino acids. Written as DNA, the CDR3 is TGTGCCAGCAGCTTCCGGGGGGGCGGCACAGATACGCAGTATTTT. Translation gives CASSFRGGGTDTQYF.

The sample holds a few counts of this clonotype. DNA for the CDR3: TGCGCCAGCAGCCAAGGACTAGCTCCCTACGAGCAGTACTTC. Translation gives CASSQGLAPYEQYF. The gene calls are TRBV4-3 and TRBJ2-7; 7 bases map to TRBD2. From germline, CDR1 is LGHNA and CDR2 YSLEER. V lost 1 base and J lost 2; bases outside the gene matches: 2. CDR3 size: 14 residues.

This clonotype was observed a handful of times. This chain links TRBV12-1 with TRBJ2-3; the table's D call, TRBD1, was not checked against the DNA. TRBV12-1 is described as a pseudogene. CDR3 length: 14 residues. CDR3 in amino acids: CASSTDTRTDTQYF. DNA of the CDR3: TGTGCCAGCAGCACGGACACCCGCACAGATACGCAGTATTTT.